These T cell receptor beta chains were read from a single sample in a study of PD-1 blockade in classical Hodgkin lymphoma. The data were produced by immunoSEQ multiplex PCR, yet TCRdb's version contains in-frame clones alone and is incomplete. The sample contains 19,000 or so clones, around 83% of which appear only once. The material sequenced was peripheral blood mononuclear cells (PBMCs), taken before the fourth cycle of nivolumab. The receptors derive from a human donor with classical Hodgkin lymphoma. Both conserved end residues are part of each CDR3. The order of the fields is J gene, D gene, V gene, clone size, CDR3 DNA, CDR3 protein. D genes are given only for firm matches. Part of the rows lack a size; the others show once, few, many or a class for expanded clones.

TRBJ1-4 NA TRBV19 NA TGTGCCAGTAGTATTCAGGGACCAACTAATGAAAAACTGTTTTTT CASSIQGPTNEKLFF
TRBJ1-2 TRBD1 TRBV6-1 NA TGTGCCAGCAGTTTTCCGGGACAGAACGGCTACACCTTC CASSFPGQNGYTF
TRBJ2-7 TRBD2 TRBV19 NA TGTGCCAGTAGTCGGACTAGCGGGTCTTACGAGCAGTACTTC CASSRTSGSYEQYF
TRBJ1-4 NA TRBV15 NA TGTGCCACCAGCAGTCTCAGACAGCCTAATGAAAAACTGTTTTTT CATSSLRQPNEKLFF
TRBJ1-4 NA TRBV7-9 once TGTGCCAGCACTTCGTCGTTGCTAGGGGGGCCAGGAAAACTGTTTTTT CASTSSLLGGPGKLFF
TRBJ2-1 NA TRBV7-9 NA TGTGCCAGCAGCTTCACGGAGGGGGCTTACAATGAGCAGTTCTTC CASSFTEGAYNEQFF
TRBJ2-5 TRBD2 TRBV7-2 NA TGTGCCAGCAGCTTTTTGACTAGCGGGGAGACCCAGTACTTC CASSFLTSGETQYF
TRBJ2-5 NA TRBV5-1 NA TGCGCCAGCAGCTCATACCTACAAGAGACCCAGTACTTC CASSSYLQETQYF
TRBJ2-6 TRBD1 TRBV5-6 NA TGTGCCAGCAGCTTGGGACAGGGGGCCGTTGGGGCCAACGTCCTGACTTTC CASSLGQGAVGANVLTF
TRBJ2-7 NA TRBV19 NA TGTGCCAGTAGCCTGGACAGCCACTACGAGCAGTACTTC CASSLDSHYEQYF
TRBJ2-2 TRBD1 TRBV18 NA TGTGCCAGCTCACCCCAGGGGGCCGGGGAGCTGTTTTTT CASSPQGAGELFF
TRBJ1-6 NA TRBV30 few TGTGCCTGGAGTGTACTGGGGGGCGAGGACAATTCACCCCTCCACTTT CAWSVLGGEDNSPLHF
TRBJ2-7 TRBD2 TRBV11-3 NA TGTGCCAGCAGCACGGGAGGGTCCAATGGCGAGCAGTACTTC CASSTGGSNGEQYF
TRBJ2-2 TRBD2 TRBV7-9 NA TGTGCCAGCAGCTTAATTTGGCCCTCTAGCGGCAGGAACACCGGGGAGCTGTTTTTT CASSLIWPSSGRNTGELFF
TRBJ1-4 NA TRBV21-1 NA TGTGCCAGCAGCGGTCCTCGGGACCCGGACTATGAAAAACTGTTTTTT CASSGPRDPDYEKLFF
TRBJ1-1 NA TRBV9 NA TGTGCCAGCAGCAACCAGGGTGTGGGTACTGAAGCTTTCTTT CASSNQGVGTEAFF
TRBJ1-1 NA TRBV19 NA TGTGCCAGTAGTCTACAGGGGAACACTGAAGCTTTCTTT CASSLQGNTEAFF
TRBJ2-1 TRBD2 TRBV29-1 NA TGCAGCGTGGACAGGCGGCTAGCGGGGGGAGGGCAGTTCTTC CSVDRRLAGGGQFF
TRBJ2-6 NA TRBV5-5 NA TGTGCCAGCAGCTTCGGCAACTCTGGGGCCAACGTCCTGACTTTC CASSFGNSGANVLTF
TRBJ2-2 NA TRBV19 NA TGTGCCAGTAGTAGGGACATGAACACCGGGGAGCTGTTTTTT CASSRDMNTGELFF
TRBJ2-7 TRBD2 TRBV11-3 NA TGTGCCAGCAGCTTAGATTACGAGCGGGGTATTTACGAGCAGTACTTC CASSLDYERGIYEQYF
TRBJ1-2 NA TRBV6-1 NA TGTGCCAGCAGTGCCCAAGAGGGAGGCTATGGCTACACCTTC CASSAQEGGYGYTF
TRBJ2-1 NA TRBV5-1 NA TGCGCCAGCAGCTTGGACCTCAGCTACAATGAGCAGTTCTTC CASSLDLSYNEQFF
TRBJ2-4 TRBD2 TRBV7-9 NA TGTGCCAGCAGCTTTTATGTGGCGACTAGCCTCGACATTCAGTACTTC CASSFYVATSLDIQYF
TRBJ2-5 NA TRBV19 NA TGTGCCAGTAGTTTGGGGAACCAAGAGACCCAGTACTTC CASSLGNQETQYF
TRBJ1-5 NA TRBV12-2 NA TGTGCAAGTCGCTTTTCGGACAGGGTCGGAGGCAATCAGCCCCAGCATTTT CASRFSDRVGGNQPQHF
TRBJ2-3 TRBD2 TRBV18 medium-sized TGTGCCAGCTCGCACAACACTAGCGGGGGGCCAGATACGCAGTATTTT CASSHNTSGGPDTQYF
TRBJ2-7 TRBD2 TRBV18 NA TGTGCCAGCTCACCATCGACTAGCGGGGGGACCTACGAGCAGTACTTC CASSPSTSGGTYEQYF
TRBJ2-7 TRBD2 TRBV9 NA TGTGCCAGCAGCTCGGGGTCCGGGAGGGACTACGAGCAGTACTTC CASSSGSGRDYEQYF
TRBJ1-2 NA TRBV19 few TGTGCCAGTAGCCCCGCTATCCAGTATGGCTACACCTTC CASSPAIQYGYTF
TRBJ2-1 NA TRBV27 NA TGTGCCAGCAGTTTACGGCTAGCCTTCAATGAGCAGTTCTTC CASSLRLAFNEQFF
TRBJ2-7 TRBD1 TRBV2 NA TGTGCCAGCAGAGAGGGACAGGGGGCCGACGAGCAGTACTTC CASREGQGADEQYF
TRBJ1-2 NA TRBV7-2 NA TGTGCCAGCAGCTTAGGTGCAGGGGAAAACTATGGCTACACCTTC CASSLGAGENYGYTF
TRBJ2-1 TRBD2 TRBV5-3 NA TGTGCCAGAAGCTTTTACCGACGGGAGGAACCTGAGCAGTTCTTC CARSFYRREEPEQFF
TRBJ2-2 NA TRBV4-3 NA TGCGCCAGCAGCCAGGGGCCTGGGGGCACCGGGGAGCTGTTTTTT CASSQGPGGTGELFF
TRBJ1-5 NA TRBV5-1 NA TGCGCCAGCAGCCTTAACCCAGGGGTAAATCAGCCCCAGCATTTT CASSLNPGVNQPQHF
TRBJ2-1 TRBD2 TRBV19 NA TGTGCCAGTAGTCTGTGGCGAGCGGGAGGTCGAGCATACAATGAGCAGTTCTTC CASSLWRAGGRAYNEQFF
TRBJ1-4 NA TRBV10-3 NA TGTGCCATCAGTGTGGACGGTGAAAAACTGTTTTTT CAISVDGEKLFF
TRBJ1-6 NA TRBV5-4 NA TGTGCCAGCAGCTTGGAGCAGGGATATAATTCACCCCTCCACTTT CASSLEQGYNSPLHF
TRBJ2-7 NA TRBV6-5 NA TGTGCCAGCAGTTACTCGACTGGGTGGAGGATCGAGCAGTACTTC CASSYSTGWRIEQYF
TRBJ2-3 TRBD2 TRBV4-3 NA TGCGCCAGCAGCCAAGACCTAGCGGGGGTGGATACGCAGTATTTT CASSQDLAGVDTQYF
TRBJ1-2 TRBD1 TRBV10-3 NA TGTGCCATCAGTACAGGACAGGGGAGGAAGGGGGACTATGGCTACACCTTC CAISTGQGRKGDYGYTF
TRBJ2-3 NA TRBV19 NA TGTGCCAGTAGTAACCGGGCGGCGCTCGATACGCAGTATTTT CASSNRAALDTQYF
TRBJ1-5 NA TRBV9 NA TGTGCCAGCAGCGTTTCTCGGTGGAAATCTAGCAATCAGCCCCAGCATTTT CASSVSRWKSSNQPQHF
TRBJ2-5 NA TRBV29-1 NA TGCAGCGTTCGATTAGGTTGGGGGGCGCTCGAGACCCAGTACTTC CSVRLGWGALETQYF
TRBJ1-5 NA TRBV4-3 NA TGCGCCAGCAGCCCCCGGGTAGGTCCAAATCAGCCCCAGCATTTT CASSPRVGPNQPQHF
TRBJ2-3 TRBD2 TRBV7-2 NA TGTGCCAGCAGCCCCAGACTAGCGGGAGGTTCAGATACGCAGTATTTT CASSPRLAGGSDTQYF
TRBJ2-7 TRBD2 TRBV5-1 NA TGCGCCAGCAGCTTGGGGGCTAGCGGGTTCTACGAGCAGTACTTC CASSLGASGFYEQYF
TRBJ2-2 TRBD1 TRBV19 NA TGTGCCAGTAGTGAGGACAGGGAAAACACCGGGGAGCTGTTTTTT CASSEDRENTGELFF
TRBJ2-5 TRBD2 TRBV5-1 NA TGCGCCAGCAGCTTCGGTAGCGGGGCGCAAGAGACCCAGTACTTC CASSFGSGAQETQYF
TRBJ2-7 NA TRBV15 NA TGTGCCACCAGAGGGACCGGCTCCTACGAGCAGTACTTC CATRGTGSYEQYF
TRBJ2-7 NA TRBV18 once TGTGCCAGCTCACCAGTGTCAGGCCGATCCTACGAGCAGTACTTC CASSPVSGRSYEQYF
TRBJ1-6 NA TRBV18 NA TGTGCCAGCTCACCGGACAGTAATTCACCCCTCCACTTT CASSPDSNSPLHF
TRBJ2-7 TRBD2 TRBV11-2 NA TGTGCCAGCAGCTTACCAAGCTGGACTAGCGGGATGCGCTACGAGCAGTACTTC CASSLPSWTSGMRYEQYF
TRBJ1-1 NA TRBV6-5 NA TGTGCCAGCAGTTACTCGGGGGGGAACACTGAAGCTTTCTTT CASSYSGGNTEAFF